The clone carrying this T cell receptor beta chain was observed a few times. Its antigen is still unknown. This specimen belongs to a study of identical twins. V lost 8 bases to trimming and J lost 3 bases, with 19 bases between them. Germline values: CDR1 ENHRY, CDR2 SYGVKD. CDR3 length: 15 residues. TCRdb ran MiXCR on the 5' RACE reads and lists one entry per CDR3 protein. The sample carries hundreds of thousands of distinct CDR3 sequences, 15% to 20% recorded once. Whole-study results and caveats: Researchers caution that invariant MAIT and iNKT cells could partly confound zero-insertion analyses. Rather than following the same donors, the conclusions depended on cross-sectional statistical analysis.

The same specimen was also included in a second study, on T cells expressing NK-cell markers. Turning to that study: HCMV seropositivity characterized most of the eight sequenced donors, and seronegativity one. It is unclear if expanded NKG2C-expressing clones target HCMV antigens.

This clonotype originated in a woman aged 18-30 years in good health. The sequencing input was PBMCs. V is TRBV10-3 and J is TRBJ1-1; a possible D gene is TRBD1 (5 bases). CDR3 protein: CAIGGGGGGDTEAFF. For the CDR3, the DNA is TGTGCCATCGGGGGGGGTGGCGGGGGAGACACTGAAGCTTTCTTT.